The sequence of this TCR beta chain was determined in a study of regulatory and conventional T cells in RAG deficiency. Study-level findings and limits: Patient subsets had shorter CDR3s; Omenn Treg-Tconv overlap exceeded 85%. Compared with controls, unique Treg TCR beta sequences dropped around 110-fold in Omenn syndrome and CID/AS. Control T-cell subsets had markedly higher Shannon entropy and lower Simpson indices than RAG-deficient patients.

Using immunoSEQ multiplex PCR, the repertoire was profiled, and TCRdb retains in-frame clones only, with some absent. This table holds about 50,000 clones, about nine tenths found once. This CDR3 region has 16 residues. V dropped 6 bases and J dropped 0; count of bases not matched to a gene: 8. CDR1 and CDR2 from the germline V gene are MDHEN and SYDVKM. Worth noting for this clone: Its antigen is currently unknown.

Blood CD4+ CD25-low CD127-high conventional T cells supplied the genomic DNA template. These data were also reused for a study on regulatory T cells. As reported in that work: Amplification used 52 TRBV primers and 13 TRBJ primers. Skewed V and J usage and few unique V-J pairs marked patient repertoires, most in Tregs.

This sequence joins TRBV28 and TRBJ2-1, with 7 bases matching TRBD1. The sample consisted of CD4+ effector T cells sorted from blood. The receptor's source is a human donor in good health. CDR3 amino acids: CASRSPTGSSYNEQFF. CDR3 bases: TGTGCCAGCAGATCCCCGACAGGGAGCTCCTACAATGAGCAGTTCTTC.